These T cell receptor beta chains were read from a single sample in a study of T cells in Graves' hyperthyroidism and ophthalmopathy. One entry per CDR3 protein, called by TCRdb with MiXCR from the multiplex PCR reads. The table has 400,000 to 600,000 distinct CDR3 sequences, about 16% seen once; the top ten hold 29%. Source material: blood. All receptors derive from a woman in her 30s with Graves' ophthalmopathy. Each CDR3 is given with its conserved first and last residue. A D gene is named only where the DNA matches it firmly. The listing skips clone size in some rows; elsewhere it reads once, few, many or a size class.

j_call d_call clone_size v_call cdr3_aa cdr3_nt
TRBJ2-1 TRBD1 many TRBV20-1 CSARAQGALNEQFF TGCAGTGCTAGAGCACAGGGGGCGCTTAATGAGCAGTTCTTC
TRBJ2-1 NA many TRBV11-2 CASSASYNEQFF TGTGCCAGCAGCGCCAGCTACAATGAGCAGTTCTTC
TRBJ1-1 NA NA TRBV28 CAGSPMRGEAFF TGTGCCGGCAGTCCCATGCGGGGTGAAGCTTTCTTT
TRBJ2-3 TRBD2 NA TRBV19 CASSIRRTSASTDTQYF TGTGCCAGTAGTATACGGAGGACTAGCGCGAGCACAGATACGCAGTATTTT
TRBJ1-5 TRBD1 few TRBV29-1 CSVQRGPDQPQHF TGCAGCGTTCAAAGGGGGCCGGATCAGCCCCAGCATTTT
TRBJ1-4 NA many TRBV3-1 CASSRKGSANEKLFF TGTGCCAGCAGCCGCAAAGGGTCGGCTAATGAAAAACTGTTTTTT
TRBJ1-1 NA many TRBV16 CASSQFGLRAFF TGTGCCAGCAGCCAATTCGGGCTTAGAGCTTTCTTT
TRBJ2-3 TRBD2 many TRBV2 CASSGVSGSRADTQYF TGTGCCAGCAGTGGGGTCAGCGGGAGTCGCGCAGATACGCAGTATTTT
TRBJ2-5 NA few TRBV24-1 CATSDPRVETQYF TGTGCCACCAGTGATCCCAGGGTTGAGACCCAGTACTTC
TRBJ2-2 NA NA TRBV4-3 CASSQEAGWTGELFF TGCGCCAGCAGCCAAGAGGCGGGGTGGACCGGGGAGCTGTTTTTT
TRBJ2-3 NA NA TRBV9 CASSVGAGPDTQYF TGTGCCAGCAGCGTAGGGGCTGGGCCAGATACGCAGTATTTT
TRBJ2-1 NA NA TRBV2 CARGTISSYDGQFF TGTGCCAGGGGGACGATCTCCTCCTACGATGGGCAGTTCTTC
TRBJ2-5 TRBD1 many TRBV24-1 CATSTGGDVSETQYF TGTGCCACATCGACAGGGGGAGACGTATCAGAGACCCAGTACTTC
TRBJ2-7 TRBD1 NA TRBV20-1 CSARPPQGAYFYEQYF TGCAGTGCTAGACCCCCTCAGGGGGCTTACTTTTACGAGCAGTACTTC
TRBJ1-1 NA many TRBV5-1 CASSPYGGVDTEAFF TGCGCCAGCAGCCCTTATGGGGGGGTCGACACTGAAGCTTTCTTT
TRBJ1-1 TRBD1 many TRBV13 CASSLVSGGDEAFF TGTGCCAGCAGCTTAGTTTCAGGGGGAGATGAAGCTTTCTTT
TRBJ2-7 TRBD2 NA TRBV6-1 CASSMTSGRSEQYF TGTGCCAGCAGCATGACTAGCGGGAGGAGCGAGCAGTACTTC
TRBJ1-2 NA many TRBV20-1 CSASFNWDYGYTF TGCAGTGCTAGCTTCAATTGGGACTATGGCTACACCTTC
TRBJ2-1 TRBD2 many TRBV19 CASSGPSGRGHSYNEQFF TGTGCCAGTAGCGGTCCTAGCGGGAGGGGCCACTCCTACAATGAGCAGTTCTTC
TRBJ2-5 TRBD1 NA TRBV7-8 CASSSPDRVRQETQYF TGTGCCAGCAGCTCCCCGGACAGGGTCAGGCAAGAGACCCAGTACTTC
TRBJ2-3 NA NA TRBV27 CASSSGSTRTDTQYF TGTGCCAGCAGCTCCGGGAGTACTCGAACAGATACGCAGTATTTT
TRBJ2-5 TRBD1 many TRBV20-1 CSASLLGTDRETQYF TGCAGTGCTAGCCTCTTAGGGACAGATCGAGAGACCCAGTACTTC
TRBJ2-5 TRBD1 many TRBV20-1 CSAGDRVETQYF TGCAGTGCGGGGGACAGGGTAGAGACCCAGTACTTC
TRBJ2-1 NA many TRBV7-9 CASSLGNRVSYNEQFF TGTGCCAGCAGCTTAGGAAATAGGGTGAGCTACAATGAGCAGTTCTTC
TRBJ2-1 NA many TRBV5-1 CASSLGVGERSYNEQFF TGCGCCAGCAGCTTGGGGGTCGGGGAGCGTTCCTACAATGAGCAGTTCTTC
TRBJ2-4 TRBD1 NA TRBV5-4 CASSTRQGAGKNIQYF TGTGCCAGCAGCACCCGACAGGGGGCCGGGAAAAACATTCAGTACTTC
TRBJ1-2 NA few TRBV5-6 CASSLPGVGYTF TGTGCCAGCAGCTTACCCGGGGTAGGCTACACCTTC
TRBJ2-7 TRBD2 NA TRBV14 CASSQGWTSGSSEQYF TGTGCCAGCAGCCAAGGGTGGACTAGCGGGAGTAGCGAGCAGTACTTC
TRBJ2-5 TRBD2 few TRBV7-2 CASSLEGPAGGVAETQYF TGTGCCAGCAGCTTAGAGGGCCCAGCGGGAGGGGTTGCGGAGACCCAGTACTTC
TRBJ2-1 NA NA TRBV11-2 CASTATRGYNEQFF TGTGCCAGCACCGCCACGAGGGGGTACAATGAGCAGTTCTTC
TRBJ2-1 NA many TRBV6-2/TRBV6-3 CASSYYGVAVQSYNEQFF TGTGCCAGCAGTTATTACGGTGTAGCGGTCCAGTCCTACAATGAGCAGTTCTTC
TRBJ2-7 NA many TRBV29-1 CSVGKDIGREQYF TGCAGCGTTGGGAAGGACATAGGTCGGGAGCAGTACTTC
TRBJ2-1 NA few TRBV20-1 CSARAGSAYNEQFF TGCAGTGCTAGAGCGGGTAGCGCCTACAATGAGCAGTTCTTC
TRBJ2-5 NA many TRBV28 CASSLGVYETQYF TGTGCCAGCAGTTTAGGGGTTTACGAGACCCAGTACTTC
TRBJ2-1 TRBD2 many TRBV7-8 CASSFELAGGRNEQFF TGTGCCAGCAGCTTTGAACTAGCGGGAGGGCGGAATGAGCAGTTCTTC
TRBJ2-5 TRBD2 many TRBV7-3 CASSVGLAGKETQYF TGTGCCAGCAGCGTGGGACTAGCGGGAAAAGAGACCCAGTACTTC
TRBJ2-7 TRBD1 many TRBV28 CASRGYRGPYEQYF TGTGCCAGCAGAGGCTACAGGGGGCCCTACGAGCAGTACTTC
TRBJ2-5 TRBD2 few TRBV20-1 CSARVFGTPIAGGVQETQYF TGCAGTGCTAGAGTATTTGGGACCCCCATAGCGGGAGGAGTCCAAGAGACCCAGTACTTC
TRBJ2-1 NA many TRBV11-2 CASSFFLRATSYNEQFF TGTGCCAGCAGCTTTTTTTTACGGGCGACTTCCTACAATGAGCAGTTCTTC
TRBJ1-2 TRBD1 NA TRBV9 CASSPQGQGGDGYTF TGTGCCAGCAGCCCTCAGGGACAGGGAGGGGATGGCTACACCTTC
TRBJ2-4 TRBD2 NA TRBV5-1 CASSRTSGSGRNIQYF TGCGCCAGCAGCAGGACTAGCGGGAGCGGTCGGAACATTCAGTACTTC
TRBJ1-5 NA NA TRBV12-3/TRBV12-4 CASGRAPQPQHF TGTGCCAGCGGCAGGGCCCCTCAGCCCCAGCATTTT
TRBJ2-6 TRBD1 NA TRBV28 CASIPDRTGANVLTF TGTGCCAGCATCCCGGACAGGACTGGGGCCAACGTCCTGACTTTC
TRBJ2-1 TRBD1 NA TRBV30 CAWSRDRGISEQFF TGTGCCTGGAGCCGGGACAGGGGAATAAGTGAGCAGTTCTTC